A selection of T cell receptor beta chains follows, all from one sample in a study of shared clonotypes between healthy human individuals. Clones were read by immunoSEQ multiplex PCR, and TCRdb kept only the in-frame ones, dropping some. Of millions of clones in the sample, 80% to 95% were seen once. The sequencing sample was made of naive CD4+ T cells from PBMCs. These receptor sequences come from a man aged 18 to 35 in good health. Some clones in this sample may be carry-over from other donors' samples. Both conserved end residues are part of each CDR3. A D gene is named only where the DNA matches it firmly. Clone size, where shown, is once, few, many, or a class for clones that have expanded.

cdr3_aa: CASSLAGGETQYF
cdr3_nt: TGTGCCAGCAGCTTGGCCGGGGGGGAGACCCAGTACTTC
d_call: TRBD2
clone_size: .
j_call: TRBJ2-5
v_call: TRBV5-4

cdr3_aa: CASRGTSGRVGGFYNEQFF
cdr3_nt: TGTGCCAGCAGAGGGACTAGCGGGAGAGTGGGGGGTTTCTACAATGAGCAGTTCTTC
d_call: TRBD2
clone_size: .
j_call: TRBJ2-1
v_call: TRBV28

cdr3_aa: CASSRQLYGYTF
cdr3_nt: TGTGCCAGCAGTAGGCAACTCTATGGCTACACCTTC
d_call: .
clone_size: .
j_call: TRBJ1-2
v_call: TRBV6-1

cdr3_aa: CASSSLAGEAGELFF
cdr3_nt: TGTGCCAGCAGCTCGTTAGCGGGAGAGGCCGGGGAGCTGTTTTTT
d_call: TRBD2
clone_size: .
j_call: TRBJ2-2
v_call: TRBV5-4

cdr3_aa: CASSSDQNEQFF
cdr3_nt: TGTGCCAGCAGTTCGGACCAGAATGAGCAGTTCTTC
d_call: .
clone_size: .
j_call: TRBJ2-1
v_call: TRBV6-5

cdr3_aa: CASSSGQGYNEQFF
cdr3_nt: TGTGCCAGCAGTTCGGGACAGGGGTATAATGAGCAGTTCTTC
d_call: TRBD1
clone_size: .
j_call: TRBJ2-1
v_call: TRBV28

cdr3_aa: CASSLGGFLAKNIQYF
cdr3_nt: TGTGCCAGCAGTTTAGGGGGCTTCCTAGCCAAAAACATTCAGTACTTC
d_call: .
clone_size: .
j_call: TRBJ2-4
v_call: TRBV28

cdr3_aa: CSASYRGGYTF
cdr3_nt: TGCAGTGCTTCGTACAGGGGTGGCTACACCTTC
d_call: TRBD1
clone_size: .
j_call: TRBJ1-2
v_call: TRBV20-1

cdr3_aa: CASRGAPPEDGYTF
cdr3_nt: TGTGCCAGCCGGGGGGCCCCCCCGGAGGATGGCTACACCTTC
d_call: .
clone_size: .
j_call: TRBJ1-2
v_call: TRBV28

cdr3_aa: CASSLGTENYGYTF
cdr3_nt: TGCGCCAGCAGCTTAGGGACAGAAAACTATGGCTACACCTTC
d_call: TRBD1
clone_size: .
j_call: TRBJ1-2
v_call: TRBV5-1

cdr3_aa: CASSDRERPPSYEQYF
cdr3_nt: TGTGCCAGCAGTGATAGAGAGAGACCGCCTTCCTACGAGCAGTACTTC
d_call: .
clone_size: .
j_call: TRBJ2-7
v_call: TRBV6-1

cdr3_aa: CASSKRAGTSGNYKQFF
cdr3_nt: TGTGCCAGCAGCAAGAGGGCCGGGACTAGCGGGAACTACAAGCAGTTCTTC
d_call: TRBD2
clone_size: once
j_call: TRBJ2-1
v_call: TRBV7-2

cdr3_aa: CASSEERKNIQYF
cdr3_nt: TGTGCCAGCAGTGAGGAGAGAAAAAACATTCAGTACTTC
d_call: .
clone_size: .
j_call: TRBJ2-4
v_call: TRBV2

cdr3_aa: CASSQIVSGERGYTF
cdr3_nt: TGTGCCAGCAGCCAAATTGTGTCGGGGGAGCGCGGCTACACCTTC
d_call: .
clone_size: .
j_call: TRBJ1-2
v_call: TRBV4-2

cdr3_aa: CASSIGYLGNQPQHF
cdr3_nt: TGTGCCAGTAGTATAGGCTACCTGGGCAATCAGCCCCAGCATTTT
d_call: .
clone_size: .
j_call: TRBJ1-5
v_call: TRBV19

cdr3_aa: CASSYSGGNTEAFF
cdr3_nt: TGTGCCAGCAGCTACTCAGGAGGGAACACTGAAGCTTTCTTT
d_call: .
clone_size: .
j_call: TRBJ1-1
v_call: TRBV14

cdr3_aa: CASSFRNRDNSYEQYF
cdr3_nt: TGCGCCAGCAGCTTCCGTAACAGGGACAACTCCTACGAGCAGTACTTC
d_call: .
clone_size: .
j_call: TRBJ2-7
v_call: TRBV5-1

cdr3_aa: CASSVVATGAGELFF
cdr3_nt: TGTGCCAGCAGCGTAGTGGCGACAGGGGCCGGGGAGCTGTTTTTT
d_call: TRBD1
clone_size: .
j_call: TRBJ2-2
v_call: TRBV9

cdr3_aa: CSAAEHSGNTIYF
cdr3_nt: TGCAGCGCTGCGGAACACTCTGGAAACACCATATATTTT
d_call: .
clone_size: .
j_call: TRBJ1-3
v_call: TRBV29-1

cdr3_aa: CASSFRGNQPQHF
cdr3_nt: TGTGCCAGCAGTTTCCGCGGCAATCAGCCCCAGCATTTT
d_call: .
clone_size: .
j_call: TRBJ1-5
v_call: TRBV27

cdr3_aa: CASSSPRQGFYTF
cdr3_nt: TGTGCCAGCAGCTCTCCGAGACAGGGTTTCTACACCTTC
d_call: TRBD1
clone_size: few
j_call: TRBJ1-2
v_call: TRBV28

cdr3_aa: CASSQDYQLRAFF
cdr3_nt: TGCGCCAGCAGCCAAGATTATCAACTCCGCGCTTTCTTT
d_call: .
clone_size: .
j_call: TRBJ1-1
v_call: TRBV4-1

cdr3_aa: CASSLAFSGSSRIEKLFF
cdr3_nt: TGTGCCAGCAGCTTAGCTTTCTCAGGAAGTTCACGAATTGAAAAACTGTTTTTT
d_call: .
clone_size: once
j_call: TRBJ1-4
v_call: TRBV7-2

cdr3_aa: CASSLPGQGHTIYF
cdr3_nt: TGTGCCAGCAGCTTACCAGGACAGGGCCACACCATATATTTT
d_call: TRBD1
clone_size: .
j_call: TRBJ1-3
v_call: TRBV11-2

cdr3_aa: CASSPTMGPRSSPLHF
cdr3_nt: TGTGCCAGCAGTCCGACGATGGGCCCGAGGAGTTCACCCCTCCACTTT
d_call: .
clone_size: .
j_call: TRBJ1-6
v_call: TRBV28

cdr3_aa: CASSLTPQGIYEQYF
cdr3_nt: TGTGCCAGCAGTCTTACCCCACAGGGTATCTACGAGCAGTACTTC
d_call: .
clone_size: .
j_call: TRBJ2-7
v_call: TRBV27

cdr3_aa: CASRATSGSTGELFF
cdr3_nt: TGTGCCAGCAGGGCGACTAGCGGGAGTACCGGGGAGCTGTTTTTT
d_call: TRBD2
clone_size: .
j_call: TRBJ2-2
v_call: TRBV6-5

cdr3_aa: CASSQVAIGTTNTGELFF
cdr3_nt: TGCGCCAGCAGCCAAGTTGCAATCGGGACAACGAACACCGGGGAGCTGTTTTTT
d_call: .
clone_size: once
j_call: TRBJ2-2
v_call: TRBV4-1

cdr3_aa: CASSEAPGQPLPRNF
cdr3_nt: TGTGCCAGCAGTGAAGCGCCGGGACAGCCCCTCCCGCGGAACTTC
d_call: TRBD1
clone_size: .
j_call: TRBJ2-7
v_call: TRBV6-1

cdr3_aa: CASSLGQFTEAFF
cdr3_nt: TGTGCCAGCTCACTAGGACAGTTCACTGAAGCTTTCTTT
d_call: .
clone_size: few
j_call: TRBJ1-1
v_call: TRBV18

cdr3_aa: CASSYVGNRDTGELFF
cdr3_nt: TGTGCCAGCAGTTACGTGGGTAACAGGGACACCGGGGAGCTGTTTTTT
d_call: .
clone_size: .
j_call: TRBJ2-2
v_call: TRBV6-5

cdr3_aa: CASSYTGTGGYNEQFF
cdr3_nt: TGTGCCAGCAGCTACACCGGGACAGGGGGCTACAATGAGCAGTTCTTC
d_call: TRBD1
clone_size: .
j_call: TRBJ2-1
v_call: TRBV5-4

cdr3_aa: CATHPGLAAKGNEQFF
cdr3_nt: TGTGCCACGCACCCGGGACTAGCGGCCAAGGGGAATGAGCAGTTCTTC
d_call: TRBD2
clone_size: .
j_call: TRBJ2-1
v_call: TRBV10-3

cdr3_aa: CASRTASFPYGYTF
cdr3_nt: TGTGCCAGCAGAACAGCCTCCTTCCCCTATGGCTACACCTTC
d_call: .
clone_size: .
j_call: TRBJ1-2
v_call: TRBV6-5

cdr3_aa: CSAGEDGQFF
cdr3_nt: TGCAGTGCAGGCGAGGACGGGCAGTTCTTC
d_call: .
clone_size: .
j_call: TRBJ2-1
v_call: TRBV20-1

cdr3_aa: CASSPGLSYEQYF
cdr3_nt: TGTGCCAGCTCACCGGGGCTCTCCTACGAGCAGTACTTC
d_call: .
clone_size: .
j_call: TRBJ2-7
v_call: TRBV18

cdr3_aa: CASSFGTRYEQYF
cdr3_nt: TGTGCCAGCAGCTTCGGGACCCGCTACGAGCAGTACTTC
d_call: .
clone_size: .
j_call: TRBJ2-7
v_call: TRBV5-6

cdr3_aa: CASSFGTEETQYF
cdr3_nt: TGTGCCAGCAGCTTTGGTACCGAAGAGACCCAGTACTTC
d_call: .
clone_size: .
j_call: TRBJ2-5
v_call: TRBV5-4

cdr3_aa: CASSQLAGGSHEQYF
cdr3_nt: TGCGCCAGCAGCCAATTAGCGGGAGGGTCCCACGAGCAGTACTTC
d_call: TRBD2
clone_size: .
j_call: TRBJ2-7
v_call: TRBV4-3

cdr3_aa: CASSGRGQFTEAFF
cdr3_nt: TGTGCCAGCAGCGGCAGGGGGCAATTCACTGAAGCTTTCTTT
d_call: TRBD1
clone_size: .
j_call: TRBJ1-1
v_call: TRBV6-6

cdr3_aa: CASSLVNSNQPQHF
cdr3_nt: TGTGCCAGCAGCCTGGTTAATAGCAATCAGCCCCAGCATTTT
d_call: .
clone_size: .
j_call: TRBJ1-5
v_call: TRBV5-5

cdr3_aa: CASSLSRDEVPYGYTF
cdr3_nt: TGTGCCAGCAGTTTATCGAGGGATGAGGTCCCATATGGCTACACCTTC
d_call: .
clone_size: .
j_call: TRBJ1-2
v_call: TRBV27

cdr3_aa: CASSLSAAGGPDTQYF
cdr3_nt: TGTGCCAGCTCACTTAGTGCGGCGGGAGGGCCCGATACGCAGTATTTT
d_call: TRBD2
clone_size: .
j_call: TRBJ2-3
v_call: TRBV18

cdr3_aa: CASNQGGEQYF
cdr3_nt: TGTGCCAGCAACCAGGGTGGCGAGCAGTACTTC
d_call: .
clone_size: .
j_call: TRBJ2-7
v_call: TRBV6-5

cdr3_aa: CASSDSGTEAFF
cdr3_nt: TGTGCCAGCAGTGATTCGGGCACTGAAGCTTTCTTT
d_call: .
clone_size: few
j_call: TRBJ1-1
v_call: TRBV2

cdr3_aa: CASSLESTPGNTIYF
cdr3_nt: TGCGCCAGCAGCTTGGAGTCTACCCCGGGAAACACCATATATTTT
d_call: .
clone_size: .
j_call: TRBJ1-3
v_call: TRBV5-1

cdr3_aa: CASSLGRAHQETQYF
cdr3_nt: TGCGCCAGCAGCTTGGGCAGGGCCCACCAAGAGACCCAGTACTTC
d_call: .
clone_size: .
j_call: TRBJ2-5
v_call: TRBV5-1

cdr3_aa: CASSEGVGSYEQYF
cdr3_nt: TGTGCCAGCAGTGAGGGAGTCGGGTCCTACGAGCAGTACTTC
d_call: .
clone_size: .
j_call: TRBJ2-7
v_call: TRBV6-4

cdr3_aa: CASSVTGQSPYEQYF
cdr3_nt: TGTGCCAGCAGCGTTACAGGGCAATCGCCCTACGAGCAGTACTTC
d_call: .
clone_size: .
j_call: TRBJ2-7
v_call: TRBV9

cdr3_aa: CASSLAAGPGNTIYF
cdr3_nt: TGTGCCAGCAGCTTAGCCGCAGGGCCAGGAAACACCATATATTTT
d_call: .
clone_size: .
j_call: TRBJ1-3
v_call: TRBV7-9

cdr3_aa: CASSLSGARYEQYF
cdr3_nt: TGTGCCAGCAGCTTATCGGGGGCCCGCTACGAGCAGTACTTC
d_call: .
clone_size: .
j_call: TRBJ2-7
v_call: TRBV11-2